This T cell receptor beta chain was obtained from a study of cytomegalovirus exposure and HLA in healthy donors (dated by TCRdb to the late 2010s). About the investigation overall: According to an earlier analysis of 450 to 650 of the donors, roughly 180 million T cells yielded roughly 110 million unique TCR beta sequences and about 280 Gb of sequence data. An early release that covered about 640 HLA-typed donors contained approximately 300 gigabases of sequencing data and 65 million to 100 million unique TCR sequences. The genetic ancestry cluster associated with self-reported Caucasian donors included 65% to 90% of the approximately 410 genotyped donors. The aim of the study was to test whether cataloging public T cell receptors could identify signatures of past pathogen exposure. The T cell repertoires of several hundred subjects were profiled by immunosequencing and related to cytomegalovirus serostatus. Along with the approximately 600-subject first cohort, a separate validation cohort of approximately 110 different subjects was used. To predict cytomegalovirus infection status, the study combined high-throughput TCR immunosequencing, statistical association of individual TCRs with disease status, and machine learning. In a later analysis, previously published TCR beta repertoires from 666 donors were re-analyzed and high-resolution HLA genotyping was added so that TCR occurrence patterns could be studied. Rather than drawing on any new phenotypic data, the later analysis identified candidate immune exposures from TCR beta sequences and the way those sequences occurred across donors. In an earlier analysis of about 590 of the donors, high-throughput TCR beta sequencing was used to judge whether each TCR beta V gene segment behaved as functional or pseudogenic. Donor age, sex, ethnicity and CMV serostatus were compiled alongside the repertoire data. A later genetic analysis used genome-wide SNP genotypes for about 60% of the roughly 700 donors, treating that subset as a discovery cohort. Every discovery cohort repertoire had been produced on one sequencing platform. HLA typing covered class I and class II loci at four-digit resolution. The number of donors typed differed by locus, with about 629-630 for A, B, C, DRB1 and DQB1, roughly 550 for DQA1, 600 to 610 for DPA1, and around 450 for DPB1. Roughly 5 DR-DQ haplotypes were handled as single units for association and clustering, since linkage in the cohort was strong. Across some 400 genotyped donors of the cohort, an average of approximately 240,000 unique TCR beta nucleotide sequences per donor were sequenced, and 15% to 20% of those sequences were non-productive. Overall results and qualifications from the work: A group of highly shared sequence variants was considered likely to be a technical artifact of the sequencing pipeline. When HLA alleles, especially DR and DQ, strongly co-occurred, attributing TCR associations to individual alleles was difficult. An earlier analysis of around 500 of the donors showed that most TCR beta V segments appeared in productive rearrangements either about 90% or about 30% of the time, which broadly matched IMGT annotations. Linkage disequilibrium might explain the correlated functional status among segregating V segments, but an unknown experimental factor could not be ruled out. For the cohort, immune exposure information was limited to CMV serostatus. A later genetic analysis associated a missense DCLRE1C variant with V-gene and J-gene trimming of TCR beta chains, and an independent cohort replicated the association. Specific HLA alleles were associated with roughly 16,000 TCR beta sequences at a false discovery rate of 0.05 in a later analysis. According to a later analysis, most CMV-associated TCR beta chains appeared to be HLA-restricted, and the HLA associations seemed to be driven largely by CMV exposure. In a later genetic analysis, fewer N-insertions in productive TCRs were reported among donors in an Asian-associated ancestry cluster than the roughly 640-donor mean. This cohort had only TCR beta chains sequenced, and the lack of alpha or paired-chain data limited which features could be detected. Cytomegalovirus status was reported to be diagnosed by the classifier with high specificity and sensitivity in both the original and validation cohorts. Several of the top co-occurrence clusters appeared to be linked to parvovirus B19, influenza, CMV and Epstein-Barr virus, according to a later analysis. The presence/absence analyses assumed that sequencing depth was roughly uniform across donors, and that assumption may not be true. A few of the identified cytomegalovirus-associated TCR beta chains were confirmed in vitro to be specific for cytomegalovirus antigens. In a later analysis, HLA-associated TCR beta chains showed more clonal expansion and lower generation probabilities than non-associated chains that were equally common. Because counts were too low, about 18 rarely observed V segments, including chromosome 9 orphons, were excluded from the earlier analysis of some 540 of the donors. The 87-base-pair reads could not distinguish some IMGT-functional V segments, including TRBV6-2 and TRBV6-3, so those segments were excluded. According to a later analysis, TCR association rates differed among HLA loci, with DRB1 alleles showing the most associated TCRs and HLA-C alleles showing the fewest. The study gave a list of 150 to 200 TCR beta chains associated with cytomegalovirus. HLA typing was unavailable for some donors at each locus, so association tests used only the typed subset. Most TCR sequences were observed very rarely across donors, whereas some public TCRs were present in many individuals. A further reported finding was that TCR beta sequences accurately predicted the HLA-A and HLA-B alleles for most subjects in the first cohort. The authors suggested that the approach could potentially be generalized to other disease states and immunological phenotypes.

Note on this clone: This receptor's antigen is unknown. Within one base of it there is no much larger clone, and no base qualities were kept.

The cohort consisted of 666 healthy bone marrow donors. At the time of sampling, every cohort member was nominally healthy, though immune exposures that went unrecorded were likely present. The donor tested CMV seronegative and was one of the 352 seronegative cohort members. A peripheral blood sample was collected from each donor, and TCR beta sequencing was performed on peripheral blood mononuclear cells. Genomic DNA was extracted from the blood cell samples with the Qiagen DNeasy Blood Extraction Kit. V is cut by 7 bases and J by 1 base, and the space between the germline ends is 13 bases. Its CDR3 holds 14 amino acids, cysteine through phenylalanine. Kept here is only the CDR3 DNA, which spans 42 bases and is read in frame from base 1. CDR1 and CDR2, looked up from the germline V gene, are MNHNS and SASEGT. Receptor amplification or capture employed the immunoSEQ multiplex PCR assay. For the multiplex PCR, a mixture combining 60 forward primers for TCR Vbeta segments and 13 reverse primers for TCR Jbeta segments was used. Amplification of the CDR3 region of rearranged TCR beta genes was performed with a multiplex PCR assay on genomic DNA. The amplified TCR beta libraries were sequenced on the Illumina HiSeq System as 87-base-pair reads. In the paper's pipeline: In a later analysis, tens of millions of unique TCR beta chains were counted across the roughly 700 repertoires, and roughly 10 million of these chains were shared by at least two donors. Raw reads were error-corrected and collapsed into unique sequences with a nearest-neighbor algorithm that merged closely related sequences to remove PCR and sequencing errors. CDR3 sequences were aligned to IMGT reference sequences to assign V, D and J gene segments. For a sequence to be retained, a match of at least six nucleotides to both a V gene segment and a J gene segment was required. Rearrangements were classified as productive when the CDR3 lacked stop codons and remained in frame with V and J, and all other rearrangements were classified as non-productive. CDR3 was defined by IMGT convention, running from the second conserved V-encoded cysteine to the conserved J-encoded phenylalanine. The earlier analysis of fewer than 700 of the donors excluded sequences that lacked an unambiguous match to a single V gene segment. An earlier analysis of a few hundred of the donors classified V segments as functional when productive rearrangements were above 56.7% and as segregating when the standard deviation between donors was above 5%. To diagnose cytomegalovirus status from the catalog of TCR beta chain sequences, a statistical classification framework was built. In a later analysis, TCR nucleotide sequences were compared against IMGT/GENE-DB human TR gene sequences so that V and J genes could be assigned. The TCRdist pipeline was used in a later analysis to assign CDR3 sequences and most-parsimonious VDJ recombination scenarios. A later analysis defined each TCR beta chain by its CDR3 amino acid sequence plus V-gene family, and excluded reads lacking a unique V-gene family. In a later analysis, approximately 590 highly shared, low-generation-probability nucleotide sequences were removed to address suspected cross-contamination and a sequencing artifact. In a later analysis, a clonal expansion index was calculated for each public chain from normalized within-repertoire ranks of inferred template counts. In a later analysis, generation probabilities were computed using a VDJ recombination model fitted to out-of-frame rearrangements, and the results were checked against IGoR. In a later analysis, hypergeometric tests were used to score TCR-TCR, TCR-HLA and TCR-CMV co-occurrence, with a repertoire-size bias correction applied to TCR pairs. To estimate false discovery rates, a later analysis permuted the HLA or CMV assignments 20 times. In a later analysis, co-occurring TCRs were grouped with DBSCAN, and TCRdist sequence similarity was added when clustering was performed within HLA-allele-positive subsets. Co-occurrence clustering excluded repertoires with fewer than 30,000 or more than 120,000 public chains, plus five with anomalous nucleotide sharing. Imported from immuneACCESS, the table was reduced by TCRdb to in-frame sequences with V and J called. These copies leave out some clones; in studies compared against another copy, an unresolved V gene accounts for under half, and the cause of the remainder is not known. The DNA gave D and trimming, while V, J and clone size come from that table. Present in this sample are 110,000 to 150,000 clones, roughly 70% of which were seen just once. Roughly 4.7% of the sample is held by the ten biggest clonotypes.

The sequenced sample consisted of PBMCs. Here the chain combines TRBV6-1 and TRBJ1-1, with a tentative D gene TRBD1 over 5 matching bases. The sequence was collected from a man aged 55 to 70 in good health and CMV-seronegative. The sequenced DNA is TGTGCCAGCACCCGCGGGACCGAGAACACTGAAGCTTTCTTT. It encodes CASTRGTENTEAFF.